The entry below describes one T cell receptor (beta chain). Germline lookup yields CDR1 SEHNR and CDR2 FQNEAQ (reference sequence). The CDR3 is 15 residues long. The V and J ends lost 0 bases and 0 bases respectively, with 5 bases between them. This sample stems from a study of technical replicates of blood from several donors. Method: immunoSEQ multiplex PCR; TCRdb's copy keeps in-frame clones and lacks some. The sample shows under 85,000 clones, approximately 93% of them seen only once. The receptor's source is a human donor in good health. The sequencing sample was made of T cells isolated from PBMCs. V gene TRBV7-9 combines with J gene TRBJ1-4; D is uncertain. CDR3 loop: CASSLAQATNEKLFF. In DNA, the CDR3 is TGTGCCAGCAGCTTAGCGCAGGCAACTAATGAAAAACTGTTTTTT.